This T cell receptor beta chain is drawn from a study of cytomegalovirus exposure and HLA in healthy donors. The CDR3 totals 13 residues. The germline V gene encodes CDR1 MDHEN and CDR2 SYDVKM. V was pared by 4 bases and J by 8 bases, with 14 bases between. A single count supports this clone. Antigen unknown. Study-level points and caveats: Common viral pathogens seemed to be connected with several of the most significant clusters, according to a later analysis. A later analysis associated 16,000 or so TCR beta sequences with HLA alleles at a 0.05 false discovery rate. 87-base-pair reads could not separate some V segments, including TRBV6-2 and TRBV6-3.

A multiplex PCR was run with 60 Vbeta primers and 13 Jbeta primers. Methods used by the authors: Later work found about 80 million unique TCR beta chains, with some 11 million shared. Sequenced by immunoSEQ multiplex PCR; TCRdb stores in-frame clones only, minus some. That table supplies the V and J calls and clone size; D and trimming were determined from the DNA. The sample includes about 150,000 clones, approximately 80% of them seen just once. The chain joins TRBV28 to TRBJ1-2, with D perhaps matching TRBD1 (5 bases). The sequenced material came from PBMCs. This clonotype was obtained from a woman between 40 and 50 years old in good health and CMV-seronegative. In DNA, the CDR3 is TGTGCCAGCAGTTCGGGACTCCGAGGGGGCTACACCTTC. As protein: CASSSGLRGGYTF.